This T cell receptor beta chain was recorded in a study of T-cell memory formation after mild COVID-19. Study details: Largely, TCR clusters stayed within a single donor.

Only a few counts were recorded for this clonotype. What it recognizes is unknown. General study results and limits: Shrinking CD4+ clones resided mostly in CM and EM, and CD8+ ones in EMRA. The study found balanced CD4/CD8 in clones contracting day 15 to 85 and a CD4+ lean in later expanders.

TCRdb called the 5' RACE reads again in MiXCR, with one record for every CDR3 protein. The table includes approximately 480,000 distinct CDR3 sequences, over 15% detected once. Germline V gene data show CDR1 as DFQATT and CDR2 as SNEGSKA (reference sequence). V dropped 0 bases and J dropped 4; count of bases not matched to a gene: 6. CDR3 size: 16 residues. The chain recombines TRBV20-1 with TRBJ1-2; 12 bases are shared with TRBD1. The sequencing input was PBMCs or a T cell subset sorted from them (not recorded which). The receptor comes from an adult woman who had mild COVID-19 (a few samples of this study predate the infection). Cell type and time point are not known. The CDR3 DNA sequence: TGCAGTGCTAGAGATGCCGGGACAGGGGGCGGCTATGGCTACACCTTC. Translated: CSARDAGTGGGYGYTF.